The sequence of this TCR beta chain was determined in a study of blood T cell repertoires in COVID-19. This CDR3 contains 16 residues. The ends lost 5 bases at V and 0 bases at J; junction bases unmatched: 7. Germline V CDR1 and CDR2: SGHKS, YYEKEE (reference sequence). Clones were read by immunoSEQ multiplex PCR, and TCRdb kept only the in-frame ones, dropping some. The table shows approximately 250,000 clones, with more than 75% occurring only once. The V call is TRBV5-5, the J call TRBJ2-1, with TRBD1 identical over 8 bases. This receptor was obtained from a woman aged 60-75 years in a cohort exposed to, infected with or recovered from COVID-19 (not recorded which). Sequencing was done on a sample of PBMCs or T cells enriched from blood (not recorded which). In DNA, the CDR3 is TGTGCCAGCAGTTGGACAGGGCAGGGCTCCTACAATGAGCAGTTCTTC. It specifies CASSWTGQGSYNEQFF.